The clone carrying this T cell receptor beta chain was found many times. No antigen is known for it. The sample belongs to a study of metastatic and nonmetastatic thyroid tumors. Whole-study findings and limits: Compared with benign nodules, malignant thyroid tumors were reported to have significantly higher TCR beta diversity in both blood and tumor.

Thyroid surgery was performed in patients who had received no treatment beforehand. The CDR3 covers 14 residues. The V and J ends lost 5 bases and 2 bases respectively, with 10 bases between them. Source study methods: It was from CDR3 differences across clinicopathological groups that a distant-metastasis classifier for papillary thyroid cancer was built. TCRdb re-called the PCR reads with MiXCR. These V and J calls derive from TCRdb rather than the authors' analysis. Of 22,000 or so clones detected, roughly 24% appear once; the ten largest clones hold 70% to 80%. Sequencing was carried out using blood. The sequence came from a male donor with papillary thyroid cancer or a benign thyroid nodule (not recorded which). Some clones in this sample may be carry-over from other donors' samples. The chain couples TRBV12-3 or TRBV12-4 to TRBJ1-5; D is perhaps TRBD1 (5 bases). The CDR3 DNA reads TGTGCCAGCAGTCCGCAGGGTGGCAATCAGCCCCAGCATTTT. It encodes CASSPQGGNQPQHF.